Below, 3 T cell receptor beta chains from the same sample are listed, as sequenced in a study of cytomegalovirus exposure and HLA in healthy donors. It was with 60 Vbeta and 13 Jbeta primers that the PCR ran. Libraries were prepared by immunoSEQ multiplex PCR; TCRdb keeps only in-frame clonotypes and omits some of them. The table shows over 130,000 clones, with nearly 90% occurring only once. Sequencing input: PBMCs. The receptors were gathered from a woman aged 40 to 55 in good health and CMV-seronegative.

The CDR3: CASSKTGALDLYNEQFF. Here the CDR3 DNA reads TGCGCCAGCAGCAAGACAGGGGCCCTTGACTTATACAATGAGCAGTTCTTC. The chain joins TRBV5-1 to TRBJ2-1; 8 bases fit TRBD1. Trimming removed 4 bases from V and 4 bases from J; junction bases left unmatched: 13. This CDR3 contains 17 residues. The germline V gene has CDR1 SGHRS and CDR2 YFSETQ. The full variable domain, with the rest looked up from reference TRBV5-1 and TRBJ2-1, is KAGVTQTPRYLIKTRGQQVTLSCSPISGHRSVSWYQQTPGQGLQFLFEYFSETQRNKGNFPGRFSGRQFSNSRSEMNVSTLELGDSALYLCASSKTGALDLYNEQFFGPGTRLTVL.

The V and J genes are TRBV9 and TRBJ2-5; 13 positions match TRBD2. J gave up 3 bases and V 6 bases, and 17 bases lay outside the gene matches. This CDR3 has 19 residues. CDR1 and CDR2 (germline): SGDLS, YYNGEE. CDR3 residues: CASMAPGTSGNRAEETQYF. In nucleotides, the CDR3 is TGTGCCAGCATGGCCCCGGGGACTAGCGGGAATCGGGCGGAAGAGACCCAGTACTTC.

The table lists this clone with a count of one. In nucleotides, the CDR3 is TGTGCCAGAAGCTTGGCCCGGACTCAGGAGGAAAAACTGTTTTTT. Its protein is CARSLARTQEEKLFF. The V call is TRBV5-3, the J call TRBJ1-4; no definite D call. TRBV5-3 is flagged as an ORF with uncertain function. There are 15 residues in the CDR3. Trimming removed 0 bases from V and 8 bases from J, with 14 bases in between.